This section outlines one T cell receptor (beta chain) sequence together with its context. Germline CDR1 and CDR2: MNHNY and SVGAGI (reference sequence). The V and J ends lost 2 bases and 6 bases respectively, with 7 bases between them. The CDR3 has 13 residues. This specimen belongs to a study of shared clonotypes between healthy human individuals. Recent vaccinations or acute infections were absent in the healthy HIV-negative adult donors. Pooled CD45RO+ cells and CCR7-negative CD45RA+ TemRA cells made up CD8 memory. Sorted-subset replicate PCRs used roughly 220 ng DNA, approximately 33,000 T cell genomes. TCRdb's copy holds only in-frame clones and misses some; the assay was immunoSEQ multiplex PCR. The sample has around 99,000 clones; almost 70% are singletons.

This TCR was recovered from a young man in good health. The rearrangement uses TRBV6-6 and TRBJ2-2; no reliable D call. The sample was memory CD8+ T cells sorted from blood. Subset indicated: CD45RO+ cells pooled with CCR7-negative TemRA cells. CDR3 in amino acids: CASSYAGAGELFF. In DNA form, the CDR3 reads TGTGCCAGCAGTTACGCAGGTGCCGGGGAGCTGTTTTTT.